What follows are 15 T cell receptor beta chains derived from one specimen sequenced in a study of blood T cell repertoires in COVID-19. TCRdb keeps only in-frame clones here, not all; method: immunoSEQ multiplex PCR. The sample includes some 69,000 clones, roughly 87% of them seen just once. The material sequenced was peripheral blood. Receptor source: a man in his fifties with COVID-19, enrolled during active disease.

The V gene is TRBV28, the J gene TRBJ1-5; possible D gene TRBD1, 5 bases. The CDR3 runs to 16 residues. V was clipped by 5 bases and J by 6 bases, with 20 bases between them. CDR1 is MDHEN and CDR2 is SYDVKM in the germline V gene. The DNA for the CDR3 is TGTGCCAGCAGTCCCTACGGATGGCAGGGCGGTCAGCCCCAGCATTTT. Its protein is CASSPYGWQGGQPQHF.

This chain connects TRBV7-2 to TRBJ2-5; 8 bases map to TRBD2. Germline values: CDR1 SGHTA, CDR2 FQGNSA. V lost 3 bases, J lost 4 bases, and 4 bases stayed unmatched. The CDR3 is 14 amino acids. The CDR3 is CASSFGAGGETQYF. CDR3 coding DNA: TGTGCCAGCAGCTTTGGGGCGGGAGGAGAGACCCAGTACTTC.

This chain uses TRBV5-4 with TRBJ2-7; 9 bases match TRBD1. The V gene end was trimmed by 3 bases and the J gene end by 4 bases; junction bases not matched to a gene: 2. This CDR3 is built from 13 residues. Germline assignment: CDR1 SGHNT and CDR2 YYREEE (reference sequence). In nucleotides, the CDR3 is TGTGCCAGCAGCTCCGGGACAGGGTACGAGCAGTACTTC. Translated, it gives CASSSGTGYEQYF.

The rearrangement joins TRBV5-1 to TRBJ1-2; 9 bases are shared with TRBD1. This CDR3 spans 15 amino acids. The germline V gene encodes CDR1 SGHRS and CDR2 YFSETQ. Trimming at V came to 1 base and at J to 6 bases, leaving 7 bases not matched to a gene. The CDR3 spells CASSLFGTGIDGYTF. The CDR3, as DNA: TGCGCCAGCAGCTTGTTCGGGACAGGGATCGATGGCTACACCTTC.

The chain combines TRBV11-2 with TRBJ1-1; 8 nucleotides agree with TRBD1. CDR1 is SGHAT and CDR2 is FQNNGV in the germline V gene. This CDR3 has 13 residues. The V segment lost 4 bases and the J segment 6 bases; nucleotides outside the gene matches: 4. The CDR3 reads CASSSDRGSEAFF. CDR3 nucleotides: TGTGCCAGCAGCTCCGACAGGGGATCTGAAGCTTTCTTT. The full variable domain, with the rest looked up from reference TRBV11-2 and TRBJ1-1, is EAGVAQSPRYKIIEKRQSVAFWCNPISGHATLYWYQQILGQGPKLLIQFQNNGVVDDSQLPKDRFSAERLKGVDSTLKIQPAKLEDSAVYLCASSSDRGSEAFFGQGTRLTVV.

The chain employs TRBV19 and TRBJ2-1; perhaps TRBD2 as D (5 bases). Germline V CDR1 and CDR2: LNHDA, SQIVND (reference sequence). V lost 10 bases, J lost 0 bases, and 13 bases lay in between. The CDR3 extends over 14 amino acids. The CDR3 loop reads CATGVVSSYNEQFF. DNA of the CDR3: TGTGCCACCGGGGTCGTTAGCTCCTACAATGAGCAGTTCTTC.

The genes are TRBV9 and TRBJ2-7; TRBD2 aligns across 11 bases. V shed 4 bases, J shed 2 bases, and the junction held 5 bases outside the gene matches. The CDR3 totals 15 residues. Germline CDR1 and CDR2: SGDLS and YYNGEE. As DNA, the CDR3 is TGTGCCAGCAGCCCCCGACTAGCGGGGACCTACGAGCAGTACTTC. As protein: CASSPRLAGTYEQYF.

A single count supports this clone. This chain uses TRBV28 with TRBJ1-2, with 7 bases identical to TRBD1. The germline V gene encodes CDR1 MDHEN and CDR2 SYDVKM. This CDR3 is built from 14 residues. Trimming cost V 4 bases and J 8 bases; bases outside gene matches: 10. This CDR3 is CASSSTTGLGGYTF. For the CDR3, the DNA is TGTGCCAGCAGTTCCACGACAGGGCTTGGCGGCTACACCTTC.

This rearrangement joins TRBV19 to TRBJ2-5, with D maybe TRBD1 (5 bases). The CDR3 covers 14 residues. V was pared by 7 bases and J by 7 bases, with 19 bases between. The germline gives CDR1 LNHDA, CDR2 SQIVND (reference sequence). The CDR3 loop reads CASNWGDSRGTQYF. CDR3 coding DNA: TGTGCCAGTAATTGGGGCGACAGCAGAGGGACCCAGTACTTC.

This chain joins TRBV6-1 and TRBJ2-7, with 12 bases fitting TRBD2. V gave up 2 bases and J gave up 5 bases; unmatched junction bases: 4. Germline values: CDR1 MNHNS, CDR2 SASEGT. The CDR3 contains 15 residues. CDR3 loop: CASSELASGRDEQYF. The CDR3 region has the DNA TGTGCCAGCAGTGAATTGGCTAGCGGGAGGGACGAGCAGTACTTC.

The CDR3 spells CASSQRNVEKLFF. The CDR3 region has the DNA TGTGCCAGCAGCCAGAGGAATGTTGAAAAACTGTTTTTT. The V and J genes are TRBV3-1 (or the pseudogene TRBV3-2) and TRBJ1-4, with D unresolved. CDR3 length: 13 residues. Germline V gene lookup returns CDR1 LGHDT and CDR2 YNNKEL (reference sequence). Trimming cost V 3 bases and J 7 bases, with 9 bases left between them.

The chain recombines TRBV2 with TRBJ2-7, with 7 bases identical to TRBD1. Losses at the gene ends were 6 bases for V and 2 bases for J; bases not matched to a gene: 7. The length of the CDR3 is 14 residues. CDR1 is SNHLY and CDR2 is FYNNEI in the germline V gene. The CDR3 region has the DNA TGTGCCAGCAGAGAATCGGGACAGACCTACGAGCAGTACTTC. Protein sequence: CASRESGQTYEQYF. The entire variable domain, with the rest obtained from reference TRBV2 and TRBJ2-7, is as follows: EPEVTQTPSHQVTQMGQEVILRCVPISNHLYFYWYRQILGQKVEFLVSFYNNEISEKSEIFDDQFSVERPDGSNFTLKIRSTKLEDSAMYFCASRESGQTYEQYFGPGTRLTVT.

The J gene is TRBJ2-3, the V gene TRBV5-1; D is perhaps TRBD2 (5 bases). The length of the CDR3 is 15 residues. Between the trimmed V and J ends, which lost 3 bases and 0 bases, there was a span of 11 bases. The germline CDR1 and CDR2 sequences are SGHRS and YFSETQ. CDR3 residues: CASSSERTSTDTQYF. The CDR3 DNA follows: TGCGCCAGCAGCTCCGAGCGGACTAGCACAGATACGCAGTATTTT.

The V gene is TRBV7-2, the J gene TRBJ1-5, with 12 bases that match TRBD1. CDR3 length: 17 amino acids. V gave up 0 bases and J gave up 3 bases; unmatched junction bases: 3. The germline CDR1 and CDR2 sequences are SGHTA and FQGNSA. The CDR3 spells CASSLAGQGALNQPQHF. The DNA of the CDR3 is TGTGCCAGCAGCTTAGCGGGACAGGGGGCCCTCAATCAGCCCCAGCATTTT.

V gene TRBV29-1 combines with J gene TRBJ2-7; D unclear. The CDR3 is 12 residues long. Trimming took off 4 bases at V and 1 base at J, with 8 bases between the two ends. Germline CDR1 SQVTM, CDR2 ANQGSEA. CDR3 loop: CSVVAVSYEQYF. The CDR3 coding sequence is TGCAGCGTTGTGGCGGTGTCCTACGAGCAGTACTTC.